The 2 T cell receptor beta chains below come from one sample, sequenced in a study of T cell responses to AZD1222 COVID-19 vaccine. TCRdb's copy holds only in-frame clones and misses some; the assay was immunoSEQ multiplex PCR. The repertoire holds some 100,000 clones, with roughly nine tenths as singletons. The input for sequencing was peripheral blood, taken on day 0 of AZD1222 vaccination. These receptors came from an adult in good health.

The V call is TRBV11-3, the J call TRBJ2-3; TRBD2 agrees at 7 bases. The CDR3 has 16 amino acids. V was pared by 5 bases and J by 2 bases, with 10 bases of the junction left unmatched. From germline, CDR1 is SGHNT and CDR2 YENEEA. In DNA, the CDR3 is TGTGCCAGCAGCGTGGTGGCGGGGGTCGCCACAGATACGCAGTATTTT. Amino acids: CASSVVAGVATDTQYF.

The chain carries TRBV7-3 and TRBJ2-1, with 7 bases fitting TRBD1. CDR1 and CDR2 from the germline V gene are SGHTA and FQGTGA. The CDR3 runs 13 residues. The V gene end was trimmed by 3 bases and the J gene end by 8 bases; junction bases not matched to a gene: 4. The DNA of the CDR3 is TGTGCCAGCAGCTTTGACAGGGTATATGAGCAGTTCTTC. Translated: CASSFDRVYEQFF.